The 25 T cell receptor beta chains below were found in one sample sequenced in a study of blood T cell repertoires in COVID-19. The protocol was immunoSEQ multiplex PCR, while the TCRdb copy is restricted to in-frame clones and leaves out a portion. The sample shows 200,000 or so clones, just under 85% of them seen only once. Source material: peripheral blood. These receptors were collected from a woman in her 70s with active or convalescent COVID-19.

This clone was recorded only once. CDR3 protein: CASSIRGRGDQYF. The CDR3 region has the DNA TGTGCCAGTAGTATCCGCGGGAGGGGGGACCAGTACTTC. The V call is TRBV19, the J call TRBJ2-5; 9 positions agree with TRBD2. V lost 3 bases, J lost 10 bases, and 6 bases stayed unmatched. The CDR3 has 13 residues. Per the germline V gene, CDR1 is LNHDA and CDR2 is SQIVND (reference sequence).

The V call is TRBV10-3, the J call TRBJ2-3; TRBD2 agrees at 9 bases. CDR3 length: 12 residues. Germline CDR1 ENHRY, CDR2 SYGVKD. CDR3 DNA sequence: TGTGCTTGCGGGGGGGTCGCAGATACGCAGTATTTT. Translation: CACGGVADTQYF.

This clone was detected a few times. This sequence joins TRBV7-9 and TRBJ2-7, with 7 bases that match TRBD2. Per germline, CDR1 SEHNR and CDR2 FQNEAQ (reference sequence). J lost 0 bases, V lost 5 bases, and 7 bases had no gene match. The CDR3 loop spans 15 amino acids. The CDR3 reads CASSPSGRSSYEQYF. The CDR3, as DNA: TGTGCCAGCAGCCCCTCCGGGAGGAGCTCCTACGAGCAGTACTTC.

The chain couples TRBV28 to TRBJ1-2; TRBD1 is a possible D gene (5 bases). V was trimmed by 5 bases and J by 5 bases, leaving 15 bases between them. Germline lookup yields CDR1 MDHEN and CDR2 SYDVKM. The CDR3 spans 14 residues. The CDR3 sequence is CASSTLPGGYGYTF. CDR3 DNA sequence: TGTGCCAGCAGTACCCTCCCCGGGGGATATGGCTACACCTTC.

The V and J genes are TRBV19 and TRBJ2-5; TRBD2 matches at 11 bases. Germline-derived CDR1 and CDR2 are LNHDA and SQIVND (reference sequence). V gave up 5 bases and J gave up 4 bases; unmatched junction bases: 12. The CDR3 has 17 residues. CDR3 nucleotide sequence: TGTGCCAGTAGTGGAACACTAGCGGGAGTGATGGGAGAGACCCAGTACTTC. This sequence encodes CASSGTLAGVMGETQYF.

J is TRBJ2-1 and V is TRBV5-1; 11 bases fit TRBD1. Germline V gene lookup returns CDR1 SGHRS and CDR2 YFSETQ. V was clipped by 3 bases and J by 4 bases; unmatched bases: 15. The CDR3 covers 19 residues. The CDR3 loop reads CASSSFGQGARGPYNEQFF. For the CDR3, the DNA is TGCGCCAGCAGCTCTTTTGGACAGGGGGCTCGTGGGCCATACAATGAGCAGTTCTTC.

CDR3 sequence: CASSDSGQPNYGYTF. The CDR3 nucleotides read TGTGCCAGCAGCGACTCGGGACAGCCGAACTATGGCTACACCTTC. The chain uses TRBV7-9 and TRBJ1-2, with 7 bases aligning to TRBD1. The length of the CDR3 is 15 residues. Germline values: CDR1 SEHNR, CDR2 FQNEAQ (reference sequence). J gave up 2 bases and V 5 bases, and 8 bases lay outside the gene matches.

The chain carries TRBV30 and TRBJ1-1, with D perhaps matching TRBD1 (5 bases). The V gene's germline CDR1 is GTSNPN and CDR2 SVGIG (reference sequence). Between the trimmed V and J ends, which lost 3 bases and 1 base, there was a span of 18 bases. This CDR3 region has 16 residues. DNA of the CDR3: TGTGCCTGGAGGCTCCTCTCGGGACTTGGGAACACTGAAGCTTTCTTT. This codes for CAWRLLSGLGNTEAFF.

V is TRBV6-5 and J is TRBJ1-2; 9 positions match TRBD1. The J segment lost 6 bases and the V segment lost 6 bases, leaving 8 bases of the junction unmatched. Germline-derived CDR1 and CDR2 are MNHEY and SVGAGI. This CDR3 has 14 residues. CDR3 in DNA: TGTGCCAGCAGCCACCCGACAGGGGGTAATGGCTACACCTTC. It encodes CASSHPTGGNGYTF.

Only a few counts were recorded for this clone. The chain recombines TRBV4-1 with TRBJ2-1; 13 nucleotides agree with TRBD2. The trim removed 1 base at V and 8 bases at J, leaving 8 bases unmatched. Germline V gene lookup returns CDR1 MGHRA and CDR2 YSYEKL. This CDR3 has 17 residues. The CDR3 bases are TGCGCCAGCAGCCAAGGACCCGGACTAGCGGGAGTGGATGAGCAGTTCTTC. This gives the protein CASSQGPGLAGVDEQFF.

The CDR3 here is CASSQVGKTSSGEQFF. The CDR3 coding sequence is TGTGCCAGCAGCCAAGTAGGAAAGACTAGCAGCGGTGAGCAGTTCTTC. The chain combines TRBV4-2 with TRBJ2-1, with 7 nucleotides matching TRBD2. Germline-derived CDR1 and CDR2 are LGHNA and YNFKEQ. The CDR3 loop spans 16 amino acids. J gave up 9 bases and V 1 base, and 12 bases lay outside the gene matches.

This chain links TRBV6-4 with TRBJ2-2, with D uncertain. Germline loops: CDR1 MRHNA, CDR2 SNTAGT. The CDR3 is 13 residues long. Deletions cut 2 bases from V and 6 bases from J, with 7 bases between. For the CDR3, the DNA is TGTGCCAGCAGTGACATCGGAGCCGGGGAGCTGTTTTTT. As protein: CASSDIGAGELFF.

V gene TRBV5-6 combines with J gene TRBJ1-5; the D gene is possibly TRBD1 (5 bases). The CDR3 runs 17 residues. Germline V gene sequence: CDR1 SGHDT, CDR2 YYEEEE. The V end was cut by 0 bases, the J end by 1 base, with 14 bases between. DNA for the CDR3: TGTGCCAGCAGCTTGGCCAAGGGGATTAGGAGCAATCAGCCCCAGCATTTT. It is translated as CASSLAKGIRSNQPQHF.

The gene calls are TRBV5-1 and TRBJ2-4; the D gene could be TRBD1 or TRBD2 (6 bases each). This CDR3 region has 20 residues. Germline lookup yields CDR1 SGHRS and CDR2 YFSETQ. V was cut by 4 bases and J by 0 bases, with 26 bases left in between. The CDR3 protein is CASSVEGTIASPGAKNIQYF. CDR3 coding DNA: TGCGCCAGCAGCGTGGAGGGGACAATCGCGTCTCCGGGAGCCAAAAACATTCAGTACTTC.

V usage is TRBV4-1 and J usage is TRBJ2-5, with 8 nucleotides matching TRBD2. V lost 0 bases, J lost 4 bases, and 7 bases stayed unmatched. This CDR3 is 16 amino acids long. Germline V gives CDR1 MGHRA, CDR2 YSYEKL. CDR3 coding DNA: TGCGCCAGCAGCCAAGAACCGGTAGCGGGAATAGAGACCCAGTACTTC. Amino acids: CASSQEPVAGIETQYF.

J is TRBJ1-5 and V is TRBV6-5, with D possibly being TRBD1 (5 bases). The V end lost 7 bases, the J end lost 5 bases, and 12 bases lay between the germline ends. Germline V gene sequence: CDR1 MNHEY, CDR2 SVGAGI. The CDR3 contains 13 residues. CDR3 sequence reads: CASKKGRDQPQHF. As DNA, the CDR3 is TGTGCCAGCAAGAAGGGGCGAGATCAGCCCCAGCATTTT.

The gene calls are TRBV24-1 and TRBJ2-1; 9 bases map to TRBD2. Germline V gene data show CDR1 as KGHDR and CDR2 as SFDVKD. V trimming: 7 bases; J trimming: 2 bases; junction bases outside the gene matches: 11. This CDR3 contains 17 residues. The CDR3 nucleotides read TGTGCCACCAGAGATCATACTAGCGGGTCAACCTACAATGAGCAGTTCTTC. It codes for CATRDHTSGSTYNEQFF.

This clone occurred once. The chain is built from TRBV28 and TRBJ1-2; no definite D call. Looked up from germline, CDR1 is MDHEN and CDR2 is SYDVKM. Between the trimmed V and J ends, which lost 3 bases and 5 bases, there was a span of 7 bases. This CDR3 has 12 amino acids. The CDR3 bases are TGTGCCAGCAGTTTCGGAGAATATGGCTACACCTTC. Translation gives CASSFGEYGYTF.

The chain couples TRBV4-1 to TRBJ2-3; weak D call: TRBD2 (6 bases). V was trimmed by 0 bases and J by 6 bases, leaving 19 bases between them. The CDR3 spans 17 residues. Germline V CDR1 and CDR2: MGHRA, YSYEKL. CDR3 sequence reads: CASSQDPPGGPTDTQYF. The CDR3 bases are TGCGCCAGCAGCCAAGACCCACCTGGAGGGCCAACGGATACGCAGTATTTT.

The genes are TRBV10-3 and TRBJ2-1; D call uncertain. CDR1 and CDR2 (germline): ENHRY, SYGVKD. The V end was cut by 3 bases, the J end by 2 bases, with 2 bases between. The CDR3 covers 12 residues. The CDR3 loop is CAISDTYNEQFF. CDR3 bases: TGTGCCATCAGTGACACCTACAATGAGCAGTTCTTC.

This clone was seen just once. J is TRBJ2-2 and V is TRBV3-1 (or the pseudogene TRBV3-2); possibly TRBD1 for D (5 bases). V lost 4 bases, J lost 5 bases, and 11 bases lay in between. Germline V gene sequence: CDR1 LGHDT, CDR2 YNNKEL (reference sequence). The CDR3 has 14 amino acids. The CDR3: CASSRAQGTGELFF. The CDR3 DNA sequence: TGTGCCAGCAGCCGAGCTCAGGGAACCGGGGAGCTGTTTTTT.

The chain has TRBV2 and TRBJ2-7, with TRBD1 matching 9 bases. The trim removed 5 bases at V and 2 bases at J, leaving 7 bases unmatched. The CDR3 totals 15 residues. Germline V lookup: CDR1 SNHLY, CDR2 FYNNEI. CDR3 residues: CASSRGTGSPYEQYF. The CDR3 DNA follows: TGTGCCAGCAGTCGAGGGACAGGGTCCCCCTACGAGCAGTACTTC. The full variable domain, in which reference TRBV2 and TRBJ2-7 provide the parts outside the CDR3, is EPEVTQTPSHQVTQMGQEVILRCVPISNHLYFYWYRQILGQKVEFLVSFYNNEISEKSEIFDDQFSVERPDGSNFTLKIRSTKLEDSAMYFCASSRGTGSPYEQYFGPGTRLTVT.

The genes are TRBV11-2 and TRBJ2-7; TRBD2 agrees at 9 bases. The CDR3 has 15 amino acids. The V gene end was trimmed by 1 base and the J gene end by 4 bases; junction bases not matched to a gene: 5. CDR1 and CDR2 from the germline V gene are SGHAT and FQNNGV. In DNA, the CDR3 is TGTGCCAGCAGCTTAGCGGCGGGAGGGCCTTACGAGCAGTACTTC. Its protein is CASSLAAGGPYEQYF.

This chain uses TRBV5-6 with TRBJ2-1; D is undetermined. The germline V and J ends were trimmed by 0 bases and 4 bases, with 5 bases remaining between them. Germline V gives CDR1 SGHDT, CDR2 YYEEEE. The CDR3 consists of 13 residues. Here the CDR3 DNA reads TGTGCCAGCAGCTTGGGTAATTACAATGAGCAGTTCTTC. This encodes CASSLGNYNEQFF.

The J gene is TRBJ2-3, the V gene TRBV5-4, with TRBD2 identical over 14 bases. CDR1 is SGHNT, CDR2 YYREEE, per germline (reference sequence). V was pared by 0 bases and J by 9 bases, with 6 bases of the junction left unmatched. CDR3 size: 16 residues. The CDR3, as DNA: TGTGCCAGCAGCTTGGGACTAGCGGGAGGGCCTGGCACGCAGTATTTT. As protein: CASSLGLAGGPGTQYF.